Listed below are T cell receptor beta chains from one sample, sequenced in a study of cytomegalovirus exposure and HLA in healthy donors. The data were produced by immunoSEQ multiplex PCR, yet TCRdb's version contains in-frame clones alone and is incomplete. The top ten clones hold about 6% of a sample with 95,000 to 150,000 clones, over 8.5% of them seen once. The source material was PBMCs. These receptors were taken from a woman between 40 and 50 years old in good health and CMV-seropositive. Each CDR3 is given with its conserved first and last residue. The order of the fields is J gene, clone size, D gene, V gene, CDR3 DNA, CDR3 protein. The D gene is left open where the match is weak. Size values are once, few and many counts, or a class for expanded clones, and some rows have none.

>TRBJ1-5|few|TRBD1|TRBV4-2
TGTGCCAGCAGCGAAGGGACAGAGGTCAATCAGCCCCAGCATTTT
CASSEGTEVNQPQHF
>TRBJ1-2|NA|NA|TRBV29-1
TGCAGCGTTGAAGACTCCGGAGGGTACTATGGCTACACCTTC
CSVEDSGGYYGYTF
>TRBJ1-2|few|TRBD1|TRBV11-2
TGTGCCAGCAGCTTGGACAGGGGGTCGGGCTACACCTTC
CASSLDRGSGYTF
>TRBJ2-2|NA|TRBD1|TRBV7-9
TGTGCCAGCAGAGGGGGCGCGAACACCGGGGAGCTGTTTTTT
CASRGGANTGELFF
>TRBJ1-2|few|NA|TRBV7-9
TGTGCCAGCAGCTTAGCCCCTTCCCGGGGCTACACCTTC
CASSLAPSRGYTF
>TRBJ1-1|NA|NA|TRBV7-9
TGTGCCAGCAGCGCCCTGGGTTCGGGTGAAGCTTTCTTT
CASSALGSGEAFF
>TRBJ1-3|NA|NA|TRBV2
TGTGCCAGCAGTGAAGCGCGTGGGAATGTGGAGGGCAGAAACACCATATATTTT
CASSEARGNVEGRNTIYF
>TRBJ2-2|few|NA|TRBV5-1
TGCGCCAGCAGCTTCTATCTCACCGGGGAGCTGTTTTTT
CASSFYLTGELFF
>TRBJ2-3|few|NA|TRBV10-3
TGTGCCATCGCCCTTGGGGGGAACCCAGATACGCAGTATTTT
CAIALGGNPDTQYF
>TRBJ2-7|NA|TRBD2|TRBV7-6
TGTGCCAGCAGCTCCCCCCGGGGGGTGGGAGAGCAGTACTTC
CASSSPRGVGEQYF
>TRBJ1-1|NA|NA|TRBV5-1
TGCGCCAGCAGCTTGGCCGTGGACAGTGGGAACACTGAAGCTTTCTTT
CASSLAVDSGNTEAFF
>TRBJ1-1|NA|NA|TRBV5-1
TGCGCCAGCAGCCAAGGACTCAACACTGAAGCTTTCTTT
CASSQGLNTEAFF
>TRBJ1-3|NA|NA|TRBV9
TGTGCCAGTAACAGGGTCCCTGGAAACACCATATATTTT
CASNRVPGNTIYF
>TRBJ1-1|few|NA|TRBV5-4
TGTGCCAGCAGCTCCGGCCCGGGACTGGGGAACACTGAAGCTTTCTTT
CASSSGPGLGNTEAFF
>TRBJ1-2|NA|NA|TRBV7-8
TGTGCCAGCAGCTTAGGGGCAGACTATGGCTACACCTTC
CASSLGADYGYTF
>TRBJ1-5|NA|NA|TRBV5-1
TGCGCCAGCAGCGAGGAAGGGGGCAATCAGCCCCAGCATTTT
CASSEEGGNQPQHF